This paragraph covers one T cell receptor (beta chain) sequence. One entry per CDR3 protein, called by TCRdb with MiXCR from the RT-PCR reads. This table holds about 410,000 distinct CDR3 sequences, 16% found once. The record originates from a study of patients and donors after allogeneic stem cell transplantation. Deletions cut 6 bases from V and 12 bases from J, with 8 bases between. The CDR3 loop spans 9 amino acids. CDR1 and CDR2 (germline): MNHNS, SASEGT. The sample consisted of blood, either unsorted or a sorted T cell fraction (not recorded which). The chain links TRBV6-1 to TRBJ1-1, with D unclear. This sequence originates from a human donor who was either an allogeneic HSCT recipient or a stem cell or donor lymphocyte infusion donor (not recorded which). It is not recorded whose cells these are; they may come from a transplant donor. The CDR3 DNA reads TGTGCCAGCAGCTCCCTGCCTTTCTTT. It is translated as CASSSLPFF.